Below, 18 T cell receptor beta chains from the same sample are listed, as sequenced in a study of circulating CD8 cells and anti-PD-1 response in melanoma. TCR libraries were prepared from roughly 15 ng of total RNA with the QIAseq Immune Repertoire TCR panel. A single record per CDR3 protein comes from TCRdb applying MiXCR to the reads. Seen here are about 400 distinct CDR3 sequences, about 11% observed once, and the top ten hold 43%. From live CD3+CD8+TCRalphabeta+ cells, four PD-1 and/or TIGIT subsets were sorted. Sequenced material: CD8+ T cells from PBMCs, taken at baseline or after one month of anti-PD-1 therapy (not recorded which). The receptors originated from a human donor with melanoma.

This clonotype counts as large. J is TRBJ2-6 and V is TRBV19; D is ambiguous. This CDR3 spans 16 amino acids. Per germline, CDR1 LNHDA and CDR2 SQIVND (reference sequence). The V end lost 5 bases, the J end lost 2 bases, and 13 bases lay between the germline ends. CDR3 protein: CASSQLSSAGANVLTF. For the CDR3, the DNA is TGTGCCAGTAGTCAGCTCTCGTCGGCTGGGGCCAACGTCCTGACTTTC.

This clonotype qualifies as medium-sized. The chain combines TRBV20-1 with TRBJ2-7; D gene uncertain. V was shortened by 0 bases and J by 9 bases, with 18 bases between the two germline ends. This CDR3 comprises 14 residues. Germline CDR1 and CDR2: DFQATT and SNEGSKA (reference sequence). The CDR3 DNA follows: TGCAGTGCTAGAGATCGCCAAGACTCCGCATGGCAGTACTTC. Translation gives CSARDRQDSAWQYF.

In its sample, this clonotype is large (0.1 to 1%). DNA of the CDR3: TGTGCCAGCAGCCGACTAGCGTCTAACACAGATACGCAGTATTTT. This encodes CASSRLASNTDTQYF. This chain uses TRBV7-3 with TRBJ2-3; 8 bases match TRBD2. V was pared by 5 bases and J by 2 bases, with 6 bases of the junction left unmatched. Germline CDR1 SGHTA, CDR2 FQGTGA. CDR3 length: 15 residues.

By frequency in the sample, this clonotype is large (0.1 to 1%). The chain carries TRBV2 and TRBJ2-7, with 8 positions matching TRBD2. CDR1 is SNHLY and CDR2 is FYNNEI in the germline V gene. The CDR3 loop spans 14 amino acids. V shed 5 bases and J 2 bases; nucleotides not matched to a gene: 5. CDR3 DNA: TGTGCCAGCAGTCAGCGGGAGACCACCTACGAGCAGTACTTC. Translation: CASSQRETTYEQYF.

This clonotype is labeled hyperexpanded. The rearrangement uses TRBV7-3 and TRBJ2-7, with D possibly called TRBD1 or TRBD2 (5 bases each). This CDR3 spans 16 amino acids. V was cut by 2 bases and J by 0 bases, with 14 bases left in between. CDR1 and CDR2 (germline): SGHTA, FQGTGA. DNA of the CDR3: TGTGCCAGCAGCTTAGAGGGGTCGGGCCGCTCCTACGAGCAGTACTTC. This translates into CASSLEGSGRSYEQYF.

Within the sample, this clonotype is medium-sized. The chain joins TRBV29-1 to TRBJ2-3, with TRBD2 matching 10 bases. CDR1 is SQVTM, CDR2 ANQGSEA, per germline. This CDR3 is 12 amino acids long. CDR3 DNA sequence: TGCAGTGGGCGACTAGCGGGCGGTACGCAGTATTTT. Its protein is CSGRLAGGTQYF.

By share of the sample, this clonotype is large (0.1 to 1%). V and J are TRBV28 and TRBJ2-6; D is unclear. CDR3 length equals 12 residues. The V and J ends lost 6 bases and 5 bases respectively, with 5 bases between them. Germline V gene sequence: CDR1 MDHEN, CDR2 SYDVKM. CDR3 bases: TGTGCCAGCAGGAGTAGGGCCAACGTCCTGACTTTC. Protein product: CASRSRANVLTF.

This clonotype is labeled large. The chain links TRBV28 to TRBJ1-5; 8 bases are a match to TRBD1. The CDR3 is made up of 14 amino acids. Germline V gene lookup returns CDR1 MDHEN and CDR2 SYDVKM. Trimming at V came to 6 bases and at J to 3 bases, leaving 4 bases not matched to a gene. The CDR3 is CASSHRGTNQPQHF. The DNA for the CDR3 is TGTGCCAGCAGCCACAGGGGGACCAATCAGCCCCAGCATTTT.

This clonotype is large (0.1 to 1%) in the sample. The rearrangement uses TRBV27 and TRBJ2-1; TRBD2 matches 9 bases. Germline lookup yields CDR1 MNHEY and CDR2 SMNVEV (reference sequence). The CDR3 extends over 13 amino acids. Germline trimming cut 4 bases from V and 10 bases from J; bases unmatched to any gene: 5. The CDR3 sequence: CASSWTSAGEQFF. DNA for the CDR3: TGTGCCAGCAGTTGGACTAGCGCGGGAGAGCAGTTCTTC.

By proportion, this clonotype is large (0.1 to 1%). The chain carries TRBV2 and TRBJ2-1, with TRBD2 identical over 8 bases. This CDR3 comprises 13 residues. Germline V gene lookup returns CDR1 SNHLY and CDR2 FYNNEI. V trimming: 8 bases; J trimming: 6 bases; junction bases outside the gene matches: 6. CDR3 in amino acids: CASPGLVANEQFF. DNA of the CDR3: TGTGCCAGCCCGGGACTAGTGGCCAATGAGCAGTTCTTC.

By share of the sample, this clonotype is medium-sized. The genes are TRBV27 and TRBJ2-2, with D perhaps TRBD1 or TRBD2 (5 bases each). Germline V gene data show CDR1 as MNHEY and CDR2 as SMNVEV (reference sequence). V lost 8 bases to trimming and J lost 3 bases, with 25 bases between them. The CDR3 runs 18 residues. The CDR3 DNA reads TGTGCCAGCTCTCTGGGAGACAGACAAGGTGGTTACACCGGGGAGCTGTTTTTT. Translating gives CASSLGDRQGGYTGELFF.

This clonotype is large (0.1 to 1%) by share. The chain employs TRBV28 and TRBJ2-2, with D perhaps matching TRBD1 (6 bases). The CDR3 length is 15 residues. From germline, CDR1 is MDHEN and CDR2 SYDVKM. With 6 bases removed from V and 3 bases from J, the gap between germline ends came to 14 bases. The CDR3 region has the DNA TGTGCCAGCAGCTCCGGACAGTACCACACCGGGGAGCTGTTTTTT. Residues: CASSSGQYHTGELFF.

In the case of this clonotype: A much bigger clone sits one base away, suggesting this may be a read error. The chain recombines TRBV28 with TRBJ2-1, with 9 bases lining up with TRBD1. Germline lookup yields CDR1 MDHEN and CDR2 SYDVKM. The CDR3 contains 17 residues. CDR3 DNA sequence: TGTACCAGCAGTTTTTTGACAGGGGGAGGCTCCTACAATGAGCAGTTCTTC. Protein: CTSSFLTGGGSYNEQFF. Together with reference TRBV28 and TRBJ2-1, the CDR3 gives the full variable domain: DVKVTQSSRYLVKRTGEKVFLECVQDMDHENMFWYRQDPGLGLRLIYFSYDVKMKEKGDIPEGYSVSREKKERFSLILESASTNQTSMYLCTSSFLTGGGSYNEQFFGPGTRLTVL.

This clonotype counts as large. The CDR3 DNA follows: TGTGCCAGCAGTCGGACTAGCGGGAGGGGTGAGACCCAGTACTTC. Amino acid sequence: CASSRTSGRGETQYF. The chain joins TRBV7-2 to TRBJ2-5; 15 positions agree with TRBD2. The trim removed 6 bases at V and 5 bases at J, leaving 4 bases unmatched. This CDR3 spans 15 amino acids. Per germline, CDR1 SGHTA and CDR2 FQGNSA.

In its sample, this clonotype is large. V is TRBV25-1 and J is TRBJ2-1; 7 nucleotides align to TRBD2. CDR1 is MGHDK, CDR2 SYGVNS, per germline. CDR3 size: 14 residues. V lost 5 bases and J lost 7; bases outside the gene matches: 8. Written as DNA, the CDR3 is TGTGCCAGCAGTTTGGCGGGAGACGGAAATGAGCAGTTCTTC. It codes for CASSLAGDGNEQFF.

As for this clonotype: A far larger clone lies a single base away; this is likely a read error. This chain links TRBV29-1 with TRBJ2-7; no reliable D call. V was clipped by 7 bases and J by 7 bases, with 14 bases between them. CDR1 and CDR2 (germline): SQVTM, ANQGSEA. The CDR3 spans 11 residues. CDR3 residues: CSAENYAEQYF. The DNA for the CDR3 is TGCAGCGCCGAAAACTACGCTGAGCAGTACTTC.

By share, this clonotype counts as large. The chain joins TRBV28 to TRBJ2-1; D might be TRBD2 (6 bases). Per germline, CDR1 MDHEN and CDR2 SYDVKM. The V end was cut by 11 bases, the J end by 5 bases, with 19 bases between. The CDR3 totals 14 residues. The CDR3 bases are TGTGCCGCTTCGGGGGTAGAAGGGGACAATGAGCAGTTCTTC. It is translated as CAASGVEGDNEQFF.

This clonotype is categorized as medium-sized (0.01 to 0.1%). This rearrangement joins TRBV18 to TRBJ2-7, with 7 bases aligning to TRBD1. Trimming cost V 1 base and J 5 bases; bases outside gene matches: 8. Germline-derived CDR1 and CDR2 are KGHSH and LQKENI. There are 15 residues in the CDR3. CDR3 bases: TGTGCCAGCTCACCACGCGAGACAGGGCGTAACGAGCAGTACTTC. Its translation is CASSPRETGRNEQYF.